A single sample is the source of the 22 T cell receptor beta chains below, sequenced in a study of cytomegalovirus exposure and HLA in healthy donors. The PCR contained 60 Vbeta and 13 Jbeta primers. Profiled with immunoSEQ multiplex PCR; TCRdb holds only in-frame clones, not every one. The profile shows some 140,000 clones, 60% to 80% of them singletons. Material: PBMCs. These receptors all come from a male donor in good health and CMV-seronegative.

The V call is TRBV2, the J call TRBJ2-1; 7 nucleotides align to TRBD2. Germline CDR1 SNHLY, CDR2 FYNNEI. This CDR3 is 17 amino acids long. Germline trimming cut 10 bases from V and 3 bases from J; bases unmatched to any gene: 18. DNA of the CDR3: TGTGCCACCTCGGGACGCGGGGGAAGGAGATTCTACAATGAGCAGTTCTTC. This sequence encodes CATSGRGGRRFYNEQFF.

The gene calls are TRBV30 and TRBJ2-7; 8 bases line up with TRBD1. J gave up 3 bases and V 7 bases, and 5 bases lay outside the gene matches. The CDR3 loop spans 12 amino acids. Germline CDR1 and CDR2: GTSNPN and SVGIG (reference sequence). CDR3: CASWTGNYEQYF. The CDR3 DNA follows: TGTGCCTCCTGGACAGGGAACTACGAGCAGTACTTC.

This rearrangement joins TRBV5-5 to TRBJ2-7, with TRBD1 identical over 11 bases. The CDR3 runs 15 residues. Germline CDR1 and CDR2: SGHKS and YYEKEE (reference sequence). V gave up 3 bases and J gave up 1 base; unmatched junction bases: 3. The CDR3 spells CASSWGTGGSYEQYF. CDR3 sequence (DNA): TGTGCCAGCAGCTGGGGGACAGGGGGATCCTACGAGCAGTACTTC. Based on the CDR3 plus reference TRBV5-5 and TRBJ2-7, the full variable domain is DAGVTQSPTHLIKTRGQQVTLRCSPISGHKSVSWYQQVLGQGPQFIFQYYEKEERGRGNFPDRFSARQFPNYSSELNVNALLLGDSALYLCASSWGTGGSYEQYFGPGTRLTVT.

The CDR3 coding sequence is TGCGCCAGCAGCCAAGAAAAGGGACAGGGGGGAGGCTACACCTTC. Amino acids: CASSQEKGQGGGYTF. The chain carries TRBV4-3 and TRBJ1-2, with TRBD1 matching over 11 bases. Germline CDR1 is LGHNA and CDR2 is YSLEER. This CDR3 contains 15 residues. The J segment lost 8 bases and the V segment lost 0 bases, leaving 5 bases of the junction unmatched.

The chain recombines TRBV7-6 with TRBJ1-5; TRBD1 matches 8 bases. The CDR3 spans 16 residues. Germline assignment: CDR1 SGHVS and CDR2 FNYEAQ. The V segment lost 1 base and the J segment 0 bases; nucleotides outside the gene matches: 2. This chain's CDR3 is CASSLGQGASNQPQHF. CDR3 bases: TGTGCCAGCAGCTTAGGGCAGGGGGCTAGCAATCAGCCCCAGCATTTT.

This clone was counted between two and nine times. The chain links TRBV4-2 to TRBJ1-5; unclear D gene. The CDR3 sequence is 13 residues long. CDR1 LGHNA and CDR2 YNFKEQ come from the germline V gene. Trimming took 8 bases from V and 7 from J, leaving 15 bases between them. The CDR3 loop is CASGDTIGQPQHF. The CDR3, as DNA: TGTGCCAGCGGTGACACAATCGGACAGCCCCAGCATTTT.

V is TRBV4-1 and J is TRBJ1-5, with D unclear. There are 17 residues in the CDR3. V was pared by 0 bases and J by 0 bases, with 12 bases between. CDR1 MGHRA and CDR2 YSYEKL come from the germline V gene. CDR3 sequence: CASSQDFQAYSNQPQHF. Written as DNA, the CDR3 is TGCGCCAGCAGCCAAGATTTTCAGGCCTATAGCAATCAGCCCCAGCATTTT.

Regarding this clone: The junction does not match germline at one end; this may be a read error. The chain combines TRBV7-9 with TRBJ1-2, with TRBD1 matching 7 bases. The CDR3 totals 15 residues. Germline assignment: CDR1 SEHNR and CDR2 FQNEAQ (reference sequence). CDR3 bases: TGTTCCAGCAGCTTAGCAGGACAGGATAACTATGGCTACACCTTC. Its protein product is CSSSLAGQDNYGYTF.

This sequence joins TRBV29-1 and TRBJ1-4; TRBD1 is a possible D gene (6 bases). Germline values: CDR1 SQVTM, CDR2 ANQGSEA. This CDR3 contains 16 residues. V lost 4 bases and J 0 bases, leaving 15 bases between the germline ends. The CDR3 DNA is TGCAGCGTTGCGGGGCAGGGGACCACAACTAATGAAAAACTGTTTTTT. This translates into CSVAGQGTTTNEKLFF.

The rearrangement uses TRBV18 and TRBJ2-5; 8 bases match TRBD2. The V gene end was trimmed by 0 bases and the J gene end by 3 bases; junction bases not matched to a gene: 3. This CDR3 spans 15 amino acids. The V gene's germline CDR1 is KGHSH and CDR2 LQKENI. DNA of the CDR3: TGTGCCAGCTCACCACCTATAGCGGGGAAAGAGACCCAGTACTTC. Translation: CASSPPIAGKETQYF.

A few counts support this clone. The V call is TRBV7-2, the J call TRBJ1-1, with D unclear. Germline-derived CDR1 and CDR2 are SGHTA and FQGNSA. V was trimmed by 1 base and J by 0 bases, leaving 9 bases between them. The CDR3 spans 15 residues. The CDR3 coding sequence is TGTGCCAGCAGCTTAGGTCAGTTCCTGAACACTGAAGCTTTCTTT. Translated, it gives CASSLGQFLNTEAFF.

Only one count was recorded for this clone. This chain joins TRBV5-1 and TRBJ2-5, with 8 bases lining up with TRBD1. The CDR3 covers 14 residues. Germline-derived CDR1 and CDR2 are SGHRS and YFSETQ. The J segment lost 2 bases and the V segment lost 0 bases, leaving 0 bases of the junction unmatched. CDR3 in amino acids: CASSLGTGQETQYF. CDR3 DNA sequence: TGCGCCAGCAGCTTGGGGACAGGGCAAGAGACCCAGTACTTC.

This chain connects TRBV5-4 to TRBJ2-5, with D maybe TRBD2 (6 bases). Trimming removed 2 bases at V and 1 base at J, with 9 bases between. This CDR3 region has 14 residues. The germline V gene has CDR1 SGHNT and CDR2 YYREEE (reference sequence). CDR3 sequence reads: CASSFSGGQETQYF. For the CDR3, the DNA is TGTGCCAGCAGCTTCTCCGGGGGCCAAGAGACCCAGTACTTC.

The CDR3 protein is CSAPTSGGADEQFF. As DNA, the CDR3 is TGCAGCGCCCCGACTAGCGGGGGGGCTGATGAGCAGTTCTTC. This chain connects TRBV29-1 to TRBJ2-1, with 14 bases fitting TRBD2. Germline loops: CDR1 SQVTM, CDR2 ANQGSEA. The CDR3 contains 14 residues. Unmatched junction bases numbered 7, after V lost 7 bases and J lost 8 bases.

This clone was picked up a small number of times. The chain links TRBV7-8 to TRBJ2-7, with 7 bases matching TRBD2. Unmatched junction bases numbered 7, after V lost 1 base and J lost 4 bases. Per the germline V gene, CDR1 is SGHVS and CDR2 is FQNEAQ. CDR3 length: 15 amino acids. DNA of the CDR3: TGTGCCAGCAGCTTAGGAAGCGGGGATGTTTACGAGCAGTACTTC. Its translation: CASSLGSGDVYEQYF. The whole variable domain, filled in from reference TRBV7-8 and TRBJ2-7, reads GAGVSQSPRYKVAKRGQDVALRCDPISGHVSLFWYQQALGQGPEFLTYFQNEAQLDKSGLPSDRFFAERPEGSVSTLKIQRTQQEDSAVYLCASSLGSGDVYEQYFGPGTRLTVT.

V and J are TRBV13 and TRBJ1-2; TRBD1 aligns across 7 bases. The germline gives CDR1 PRHDT, CDR2 FYEKMQ (reference sequence). The CDR3 has 15 amino acids. V was pared by 0 bases and J by 3 bases, with 4 bases of the junction left unmatched. CDR3 sequence (DNA): TGTGCCAGCAGCTTAGGCCGGGACAGCTACTATGGCTACACCTTC. Its protein is CASSLGRDSYYGYTF.

The chain joins TRBV10-3 to TRBJ2-2, with 7 bases that match TRBD2. V was pared by 2 bases and J by 4 bases, with 4 bases of the junction left unmatched. Germline CDR1 and CDR2: ENHRY and SYGVKD. The CDR3 spans 15 residues. This CDR3 reads CAISEGRGTTGELFF. DNA for the CDR3: TGTGCCATCAGTGAGGGGCGGGGGACCACCGGGGAGCTGTTTTTT.

The chain is built from TRBV2 and TRBJ1-2; D perhaps matches TRBD1 (6 bases). The CDR3 covers 13 residues. Germline values: CDR1 SNHLY, CDR2 FYNNEI. V was shortened by 8 bases and J by 3 bases, with 13 bases between the two germline ends. CDR3 loop: CASGGGGDYGYTF. In DNA form, the CDR3 reads TGTGCCAGCGGGGGCGGGGGAGACTATGGCTACACCTTC.

The gene calls are TRBV30 and TRBJ2-2, with D uncertain. Germline V gene data show CDR1 as GTSNPN and CDR2 as SVGIG (reference sequence). This CDR3 is built from 16 residues. Trimming left V 2 bases short and J 0 bases short, with 13 bases between. The CDR3, as DNA: TGTGCCTGGAGTCGATCGAGACACCCGAACACCGGGGAGCTGTTTTTT. Translating gives CAWSRSRHPNTGELFF.

The chain has TRBV9 and TRBJ1-1; no clear D. Deletions cut 4 bases from V and 1 base from J, with 11 bases between. The germline V gene encodes CDR1 SGDLS and CDR2 YYNGEE. The CDR3 spans 14 residues. Here the CDR3 DNA reads TGTGCCAGCAGCTCTGCTGGCAGGAACACTGAAGCTTTCTTT. Translating it yields CASSSAGRNTEAFF.

The chain employs TRBV5-4 and TRBJ2-5; unclear D gene. Germline V CDR1 and CDR2: SGHNT, YYREEE (reference sequence). The germline V and J ends were trimmed by 4 bases and 2 bases, with 3 bases remaining between them. The CDR3 is 11 amino acids. The CDR3, as DNA: TGTGCCAGCAGCCTACAAGAGACCCAGTACTTC. Its protein is CASSLQETQYF.

The chain uses TRBV5-1 and TRBJ1-2; TRBD1 might be the D (5 bases). The CDR3 runs 13 residues. Germline V lookup: CDR1 SGHRS, CDR2 YFSETQ. The V and J ends lost 2 bases and 5 bases respectively, with 10 bases between them. CDR3 loop: CASSFDSEYGYTF. The CDR3 DNA reads as TGCGCCAGCAGCTTCGACAGTGAATATGGCTACACCTTC.